Shown below are 8 T cell receptor beta chains from a single sample sequenced in a study of response to subunit inactivated influenza vaccine. TCRdb reanalysed the RT-PCR reads using MiXCR and keeps one entry per CDR3 protein. This table holds roughly 520,000 distinct CDR3 sequences, roughly 27% found once. The specimen was CD4+ T cells sorted from PBMCs, collected 5 days after vaccination. The receptors were gathered from a man in his fifties or sixties who received an inactivated influenza vaccine.

There are many counts of this clonotype. This sequence joins TRBV12-3 or TRBV12-4 and TRBJ2-7, with D tentatively TRBD1 (5 bases). V was pared by 4 bases and J by 4 bases, with 8 bases between. The CDR3 consists of 12 residues. CDR3 amino acids: CASSSDRYEQYF. In DNA, the CDR3 is TGTGCCAGCAGTTCCGACAGATACGAGCAGTACTTC.

This clonotype was counted a few times. V and J are TRBV12-3 or TRBV12-4 and TRBJ2-3; D remains unclear. Trimming left V 5 bases short and J 2 bases short, with 8 bases between. The CDR3 totals 13 residues. CDR3 amino acids: CASSPRYTDTQYF. As DNA, the CDR3 is TGTGCCAGCAGTCCACGATACACAGATACGCAGTATTTT.

The chain recombines TRBV4-3 with TRBJ1-1; 8 positions agree with TRBD1. Germline CDR1 and CDR2: LGHNA and YSLEER. The CDR3 loop spans 18 amino acids. With 1 base clipped from V and 6 bases from J, the junction kept 16 bases outside the gene matches. CDR3 coding DNA: TGCGCCAGCAGCCAAGGGGTCCCCGGACAGGGACGAAACCCTGAAGCTTTCTTT. It encodes CASSQGVPGQGRNPEAFF.

The chain couples TRBV4-3 to TRBJ1-1; D unclear. The V end was cut by 0 bases, the J end by 7 bases, with 15 bases between. Looked up from germline, CDR1 is LGHNA and CDR2 is YSLEER. The length of the CDR3 is 15 residues. The CDR3 sequence is CASSQDPWTSGEAFF. The CDR3 DNA reads as TGCGCCAGCAGCCAAGATCCTTGGACTTCGGGTGAAGCTTTCTTT.

The CDR3 sequence: CSARGGGLAKNIQYF. For the CDR3, the DNA is TGCAGTGCTAGAGGTGGGGGTCTAGCCAAAAACATTCAGTACTTC. This chain uses TRBV20-1 with TRBJ2-4; D may be TRBD1 or TRBD2 (5 bases each). Germline V CDR1 and CDR2: DFQATT, SNEGSKA (reference sequence). The CDR3 is 15 residues long. The V end lost 1 base, the J end lost 0 bases, and 10 bases lay between the germline ends.

This chain joins TRBV28 and TRBJ2-1, with D perhaps assigned TRBD1 or TRBD2 (6 bases each). Germline CDR1 reads MDHEN; CDR2 reads SYDVKM. The CDR3 runs 17 residues. With 5 bases removed from V and 6 bases from J, the gap between germline ends came to 23 bases. In nucleotides, the CDR3 is TGTGCCAGCAGTCGGCCCTGGGGGGACACGAGGGCCAATGAGCAGTTCTTC. Amino acid sequence: CASSRPWGDTRANEQFF.

Concerning this clonotype itself: An end of the junction does not agree with germline; a read error may underlie this. The rearrangement joins TRBV7-7 to TRBJ2-1; TRBD1 or TRBD2 may be the D gene (6 bases each). Germline-derived CDR1 and CDR2 are SSHAT and FNYEAQ (reference sequence). The CDR3 covers 14 residues. The CDR3 DNA is TGTGCTAGCAGCTTATCGGGGGCAGGTAATGAGCAGTTCTTC. It yields the protein CASSLSGAGNEQFF.

There are a few counts of this clonotype. The chain uses TRBV24-1 and TRBJ2-3, with 13 bases identical to TRBD2. The CDR3 consists of 17 residues. CDR1 and CDR2 from the germline V gene are KGHDR and SFDVKD. V was pared by 4 bases and J by 1 base, with 4 bases of the junction left unmatched. The CDR3 protein is CATSDPGTSGGTDTQYF. The CDR3 DNA sequence: TGTGCCACCAGTGACCCTGGGACTAGCGGGGGCACAGATACGCAGTATTTT.